The rows below give T cell receptor beta chains drawn from one sample of a study of Graves' ophthalmopathy and Graves' hyperthyroidism. Via MiXCR, TCRdb re-called the multiplex PCR reads, giving one row per CDR3 protein. The repertoire holds roughly 500,000 distinct CDR3 sequences, with 13% to 15% as singletons. Sequencing was carried out using blood. All receptors come from a woman in her thirties with Graves' ophthalmopathy. Both conserved end residues are part of each CDR3. A D gene is named only where the DNA matches it firmly. Clone size, where shown, is once, few, many, or a class for clones that have expanded.

CDR3aa	CDR3nt	v_gene	d_gene	abundance	j_gene
CASLGQTNTEAFF	TGTGCCAGCCTCGGACAGACGAACACTGAAGCTTTCTTT	TRBV27	.	many	TRBJ1-1
CASRLGRGRSGEQYF	TGTGCCAGCAGGCTAGGCAGGGGGCGGAGCGGGGAGCAGTACTTC	TRBV28	TRBD1	many	TRBJ2-7
CASRWGGEQYF	TGTGCCAGCAGGTGGGGCGGCGAGCAGTACTTC	TRBV6-2/TRBV6-3	.	many	TRBJ2-7
CASSDSTGRWQETQYF	TGTGCCAGCAGTGATAGCACAGGGAGGTGGCAAGAGACCCAGTACTTC	TRBV2	.	many	TRBJ2-5
CASSQDPTSWGSEQYF	TGCGCCAGCAGCCAAGATCCAACTAGCTGGGGATCCGAGCAGTACTTC	TRBV4-1	.	.	TRBJ2-7
CATGQGMRETQYF	TGTGCCACCGGACAGGGAATGAGAGAGACCCAGTACTTC	TRBV7-2	TRBD1	many	TRBJ2-5
CASSFKTAGGHSPLHF	TGTGCCAGCAGTTTCAAAACTGCGGGGGGCCATTCACCCCTCCACTTT	TRBV12-3/TRBV12-4	.	many	TRBJ1-6
CASSFGRIGNTIYF	TGTGCCAGCAGTTTCGGTAGAATCGGAAACACCATATATTTT	TRBV12-3/TRBV12-4	.	few	TRBJ1-3
CASQQGYDTGELFF	TGTGCCAGCCAACAGGGTTACGACACCGGGGAGCTGTTTTTT	TRBV2	.	many	TRBJ2-2
CASSESVSGNSPLHF	TGTGCCAGCAGTGAAAGTGTCAGTGGGAATTCACCCCTCCACTTT	TRBV6-1	.	many	TRBJ1-6
CASSLIGHSYEQYF	TGCGCCAGCAGCTTAATCGGCCACTCCTACGAGCAGTACTTC	TRBV5-1	.	.	TRBJ2-7
CASSSGTGGYTGELFF	TGTGCCAGCAGCTCCGGGACAGGGGGCTATACCGGGGAGCTGTTTTTT	TRBV11-2	TRBD1	.	TRBJ2-2
CASSLILRQPQHF	TGTGCCAGCAGCTTAATCTTGCGGCAGCCCCAGCATTTT	TRBV7-2	.	many	TRBJ1-5
CSAPAGGRATGELFF	TGCAGTGCCCCTGCTGGCGGGAGGGCCACCGGGGAGCTGTTTTTT	TRBV20-1	TRBD2	.	TRBJ2-2
CSASGRAAEAFF	TGCAGTGCTAGTGGACGGGCGGCTGAAGCTTTCTTT	TRBV20-1	.	many	TRBJ1-1